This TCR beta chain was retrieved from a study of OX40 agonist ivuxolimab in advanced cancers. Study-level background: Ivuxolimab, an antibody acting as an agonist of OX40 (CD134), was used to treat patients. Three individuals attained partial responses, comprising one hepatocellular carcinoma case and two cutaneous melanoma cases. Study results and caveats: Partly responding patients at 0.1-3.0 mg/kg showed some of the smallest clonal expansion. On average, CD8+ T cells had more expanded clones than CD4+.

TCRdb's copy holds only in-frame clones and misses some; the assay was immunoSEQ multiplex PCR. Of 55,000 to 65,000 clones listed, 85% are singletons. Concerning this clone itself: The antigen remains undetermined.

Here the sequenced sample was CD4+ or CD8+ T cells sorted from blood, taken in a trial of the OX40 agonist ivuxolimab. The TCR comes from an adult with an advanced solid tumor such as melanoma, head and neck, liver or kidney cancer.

The DNA for the CDR3 is TGTGCCAGCAGTTACTCACGGGAAGGTTACACCATATATTTT. This encodes CASSYSREGYTIYF. This chain links TRBV6-5 with TRBJ1-3; D uncertain. The CDR3 consists of 14 residues. Germline V lookup: CDR1 MNHEY, CDR2 SVGAGI. The V and J ends lost 0 bases and 8 bases respectively, with 11 bases between them.